This TCR beta chain came from a study of shared T cell receptors in the human thymus. The length of the CDR3 is 14 residues. Germline V gives CDR1 SGHNT, CDR2 YENEEA. The V and J ends lost 5 bases and 3 bases, in that order; junction bases with no gene match: 2. Assay used: immunoSEQ multiplex PCR; TCRdb lists only in-frame clones, some missing. Of roughly 660,000 clones listed, roughly 90% are singletons. The same sample was also studied in work on human thymus T cells. That source adds: Infants, healthy and Finnish, who were having corrective surgery for congenital heart defects served as donors.

The receptor was derived from a boy in the first two years of life with a congenital heart defect. This chain links TRBV11-3 with TRBJ2-3; TRBD2 matches 10 bases. The sample consisted of thymocytes. CDR3 in amino acids: CASSPSGSTDTQYF. Here the CDR3 DNA reads TGTGCCAGCAGCCCTAGCGGGAGTACAGATACGCAGTATTTT.